The present T cell receptor (beta chain) was sequenced within a study of T cell responses to AZD1222 COVID-19 vaccine. Study outcomes and limitations: Reportedly, nearly half of unique spike TCRs recognized epitopes outside B.1.351/B.1.1.7 mutations. Spike as a whole was targeted by vaccine-associated CD4 TCRs, dominant at 160-218 and 743-854. The donor group comprised mostly white British people and more females; the analysis possibly underestimated clonal diversity.

Some clones are missing from TCRdb's copy, which holds only in-frame ones; the method was immunoSEQ multiplex PCR. The repertoire has some 120,000 clones, approximately 83% of them found once; the top ten carry roughly 3.7%. Comments on this clone: Its antigen is unknown.

This receptor was obtained from an adult in good health. The material was peripheral blood, obtained on day 0 of MenACWY control vaccination.

CDR3 coding DNA: TGTGCCAGCAGCTCCGCCGGGGCCAAGGGTCATTTT. Protein sequence: CASSSAGAKGHF. The chain uses TRBV6-2 or TRBV6-3 and TRBJ1-5; the D gene is possibly TRBD1 (5 bases). V was pared by 6 bases and J by 16 bases, with 19 bases between. Germline V lookup: CDR1 MNHEY, CDR2 SVGEGT. The CDR3 runs to 12 residues.